This T cell receptor (beta chain) was identified in a study of Tregs in tolerant kidney transplant recipients. About the research overall: Mixed chimerism was transient after nonmyeloablative marrow transplants from related graft donors. General study findings and limits: Expanding Tregs on activated donor B cells appeared to best identify donor-specific TCRbeta clones.

Germline loops: CDR1 SGHTA, CDR2 FQGNSA. The CDR3 is 15 amino acids. V lost 5 bases and J lost 8; bases outside the gene matches: 9. Concerning this clone: Its target is not known.

Thawed PBMCs were FACS-sorted into unstimulated CD4+CD25+CD127- regulatory T cells, CD4+CD25- non-regulatory cells, CD4 and CD8 cells. Some clones are missing from TCRdb's copy, which holds only in-frame ones; the method was immunoSEQ multiplex PCR. The sample holds roughly 80,000 clones; 95% to 98% are singletons and the top ten take approximately 0.56%. The TCR originated in a human donor who received a combined kidney and bone marrow transplant. Sequences were derived from CD4+ T cells from blood, sampled before the transplant. The chain recombines TRBV7-2 with TRBJ1-6; 7 bases agree with TRBD1. The CDR3 protein is CASSPRTGGDSPLHF. The CDR3, as DNA: TGTGCCAGCAGCCCACGGACAGGCGGGGATTCACCCCTCCACTTT.